Listed below are T cell receptor beta chains from one sample, sequenced in a study of immune cell composition in non-small cell lung cancer. Only in-frame clones appear in the TCRdb table, and some are missing; sequencing was by immunoSEQ multiplex PCR. This sample has under 2,000 clones; 65% occur once, and the top ten carry just over 15%. Sequencing was performed on non-adjacent lung tissue. The source is a human donor with non-small cell lung cancer. The CDR3 runs from the conserved cysteine through the conserved F or W. Each record gives: D gene, CDR3 length, J gene, V gene, clone size, CDR3 protein, CDR3 DNA. D genes are given only for firm matches. Expanded clones are given a class, and other clones once, few, many or no size at all.

.	14	TRBJ1-2	TRBV5-1	few	CASSPSREDYGYTF	TGCGCCAGCAGCCCTTCGAGGGAGGACTATGGCTACACCTTC
TRBD1	16	TRBJ2-3	TRBV5-4	once	CASSQGGTGGTDTQYF	TGTGCCAGCAGCCAAGGGGGGACAGGGGGCACAGATACGCAGTATTTT
TRBD1	15	TRBJ2-5	TRBV2	.	CASMDRGSYQETQYF	TGTGCCAGCATGGACAGGGGCAGCTACCAAGAGACCCAGTACTTC
.	13	TRBJ2-7	TRBV27	few	CASSLSQGYEQYF	TGTGCCAGCAGTCTTAGCCAGGGCTACGAGCAGTACTTC
.	14	TRBJ1-5	TRBV6-1	.	CASSGQGAKQPQHF	TGTGCCAGCAGTGGTCAGGGTGCGAAGCAGCCCCAGCATTTT
TRBD2	15	TRBJ2-1	TRBV7-3	.	CASSWTLAGVSEQFF	TGTGCCAGCAGCTGGACGCTAGCGGGAGTGAGTGAGCAGTTCTTC
.	13	TRBJ2-7	TRBV2	.	CARRSADQGEQYF	TGTGCCCGCCGGTCGGCGGATCAGGGGGAGCAGTACTTC
.	13	TRBJ2-3	TRBV4-1	.	CASSSGRTDTQYF	TGCGCCAGCAGTAGCGGACGCACAGATACGCAGTATTTT
.	15	TRBJ1-5	TRBV14	few	CASSPGRAGNQPQHF	TGTGCCAGCAGCCCGGGCAGGGCAGGCAATCAGCCCCAGCATTTT
TRBD2	17	TRBJ2-3	TRBV5-1	few	CASSPRGGGISTDTQYF	TGCGCCAGCAGCCCGCGGGGGGGCGGGATAAGCACAGATACGCAGTATTTT
.	15	TRBJ2-3	TRBV5-5	.	CASSRMGGGTDTQYF	TGTGCCAGCAGCCGCATGGGCGGGGGCACAGATACGCAGTATTTT
TRBD1	17	TRBJ1-2	TRBV5-1	.	CASGLPGTGGLAFGYTF	TGCGCCAGCGGCCTACCCGGGACAGGGGGCCTGGCTTTTGGCTACACCTTC
TRBD1	15	TRBJ2-3	TRBV27	large	CASSLMGQGYDTQYF	TGTGCCAGCAGTTTAATGGGACAGGGTTACGATACGCAGTATTTT
.	13	TRBJ1-5	TRBV29-1	.	CSVLGQINQPQHF	TGCAGCGTTCTAGGACAGATAAATCAGCCCCAGCATTTT
.	14	TRBJ1-1	TRBV6-5	.	CASSPQEMNTEAFF	TGTGCCAGCAGTCCACAGGAGATGAACACTGAAGCTTTCTTT
.	17	TRBJ2-3	TRBV7-2	.	CASSLWGGGHQADTQYF	TGTGCCAGCAGCTTATGGGGAGGGGGGCATCAAGCAGATACGCAGTATTTT